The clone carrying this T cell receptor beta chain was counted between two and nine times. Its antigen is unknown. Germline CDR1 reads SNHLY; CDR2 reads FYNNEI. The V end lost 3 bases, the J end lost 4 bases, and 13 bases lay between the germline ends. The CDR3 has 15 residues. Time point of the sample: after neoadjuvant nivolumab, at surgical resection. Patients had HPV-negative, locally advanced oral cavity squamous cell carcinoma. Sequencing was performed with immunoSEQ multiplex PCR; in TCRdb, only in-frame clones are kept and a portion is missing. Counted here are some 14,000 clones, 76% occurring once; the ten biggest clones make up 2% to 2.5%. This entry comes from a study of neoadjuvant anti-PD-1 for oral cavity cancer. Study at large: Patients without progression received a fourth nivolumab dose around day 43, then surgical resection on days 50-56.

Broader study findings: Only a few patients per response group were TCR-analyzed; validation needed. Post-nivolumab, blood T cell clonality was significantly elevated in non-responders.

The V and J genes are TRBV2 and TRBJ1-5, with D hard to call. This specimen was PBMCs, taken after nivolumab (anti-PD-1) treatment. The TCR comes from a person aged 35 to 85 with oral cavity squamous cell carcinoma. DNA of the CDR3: TGTGCCAGCAGTGAGGCGTGGGGAGGGAATCAGCCCCAGCATTTT. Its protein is CASSEAWGGNQPQHF.